A selection of T cell receptor beta chains follows, all from one sample in a study of identical twins. In TCRdb, the 5' RACE reads were re-called with MiXCR into one record per CDR3 protein. The sample holds approximately 550,000 distinct CDR3 sequences; 20% to 25% are singletons and the top ten take around 0.48%. These data were also reused for a study on yellow fever vaccine responses in identical twins.

The sample taken for sequencing was CD4+ T cells sorted from blood. All receptors come from a woman younger than 30 in good health. Both conserved end residues are part of each CDR3. A clone size is listed for some rows: how often the clone was seen (once, few, many), or a class if it is expanded.

CDR3 protein: CASSSQAGNQPQHF
CDR3 length: 14
J gene: TRBJ1-5
clone size: NA
V gene: TRBV7-9

CDR3 protein: CSASDWQSNEQFF
CDR3 length: 13
J gene: TRBJ2-1
clone size: NA
V gene: TRBV20-1

CDR3 protein: CASSRTWTGSNEKLFF
CDR3 length: 16
J gene: TRBJ1-4
clone size: few
V gene: TRBV11-3

CDR3 protein: CASSLVGLAPYNEQFF
CDR3 length: 16
J gene: TRBJ2-1
clone size: few
V gene: TRBV5-1

CDR3 protein: CASSLWGGSSSYNEQFF
CDR3 length: 17
J gene: TRBJ2-1
clone size: NA
V gene: TRBV11-2

CDR3 protein: CASSPHRVGGSNEQFF
CDR3 length: 16
J gene: TRBJ2-1
clone size: few
V gene: TRBV28

CDR3 protein: CATSKGTSGRIGSYNEQFF
CDR3 length: 19
J gene: TRBJ2-1
clone size: NA
V gene: TRBV15

CDR3 protein: CATTKQGSGETQYF
CDR3 length: 14
J gene: TRBJ2-5
clone size: NA
V gene: TRBV10-3

CDR3 protein: CSARVGGPGTGELFF
CDR3 length: 15
J gene: TRBJ2-2
clone size: few
V gene: TRBV20-1

CDR3 protein: CASSVGVGTGPSYEQYF
CDR3 length: 17
J gene: TRBJ2-7
clone size: few
V gene: TRBV9

CDR3 protein: CASLKDSSYNEQFF
CDR3 length: 14
J gene: TRBJ2-1
clone size: few
V gene: TRBV18

CDR3 protein: CASRNRTSGNEQFF
CDR3 length: 14
J gene: TRBJ2-1
clone size: NA
V gene: TRBV12-3/TRBV12-4

CDR3 protein: CASSSGTAGNQPQHF
CDR3 length: 15
J gene: TRBJ1-5
clone size: NA
V gene: TRBV2

CDR3 protein: CASSLVDGAGYGYTF
CDR3 length: 15
J gene: TRBJ1-2
clone size: NA
V gene: TRBV7-9

CDR3 protein: CASTTAGSSGGNTIYF
CDR3 length: 16
J gene: TRBJ1-3
clone size: NA
V gene: TRBV6-1

CDR3 protein: CAISESRSGSIGDTQYF
CDR3 length: 17
J gene: TRBJ2-3
clone size: few
V gene: TRBV10-3

CDR3 protein: CASSLGRDYEQYF
CDR3 length: 13
J gene: TRBJ2-7
clone size: NA
V gene: TRBV12-3/TRBV12-4

CDR3 protein: CSARITSGRFNEQFF
CDR3 length: 15
J gene: TRBJ2-1
clone size: few
V gene: TRBV20-1

CDR3 protein: CASGTGSAYGYTF
CDR3 length: 13
J gene: TRBJ1-2
clone size: few
V gene: TRBV12-3/TRBV12-4

CDR3 protein: CSANGGGRQETQYF
CDR3 length: 14
J gene: TRBJ2-5
clone size: few
V gene: TRBV20-1

CDR3 protein: CASSSTRPIRDNEQFF
CDR3 length: 16
J gene: TRBJ2-1
clone size: NA
V gene: TRBV12-3/TRBV12-4

CDR3 protein: CASSQGRGKEVF
CDR3 length: 12
J gene: TRBJ2-1
clone size: NA
V gene: TRBV3-1

CDR3 protein: CASSTGTNTGELFF
CDR3 length: 14
J gene: TRBJ2-2
clone size: few
V gene: TRBV19

CDR3 protein: CASSPGTDEYSPLHF
CDR3 length: 15
J gene: TRBJ1-6
clone size: NA
V gene: TRBV12-3/TRBV12-4

CDR3 protein: CASSPLISEGYTF
CDR3 length: 13
J gene: TRBJ1-2
clone size: few
V gene: TRBV3-1

CDR3 protein: CASSFGGPTDTQYF
CDR3 length: 14
J gene: TRBJ2-3
clone size: few
V gene: TRBV27

CDR3 protein: CASSQATGYEQYF
CDR3 length: 13
J gene: TRBJ2-7
clone size: NA
V gene: TRBV12-3/TRBV12-4

CDR3 protein: CASSDAARGQPQHF
CDR3 length: 14
J gene: TRBJ1-5
clone size: once
V gene: TRBV6-1

CDR3 protein: CASSPPQGQTQYF
CDR3 length: 13
J gene: TRBJ2-5
clone size: NA
V gene: TRBV18

CDR3 protein: CASSPAGQGTYSNQPQHF
CDR3 length: 18
J gene: TRBJ1-5
clone size: few
V gene: TRBV28

CDR3 protein: CASSLGTPSTDTQYF
CDR3 length: 15
J gene: TRBJ2-3
clone size: many
V gene: TRBV5-1

CDR3 protein: CASSLWNEQFF
CDR3 length: 11
J gene: TRBJ2-1
clone size: many
V gene: TRBV12-3/TRBV12-4

CDR3 protein: CSVIATGGRTGELFF
CDR3 length: 15
J gene: TRBJ2-2
clone size: NA
V gene: TRBV29-1

CDR3 protein: CASSLDQTGLGEKLFF
CDR3 length: 16
J gene: TRBJ1-4
clone size: few
V gene: TRBV4-1

CDR3 protein: CASSQDPLAGAYEQYF
CDR3 length: 16
J gene: TRBJ2-7
clone size: few
V gene: TRBV4-1

CDR3 protein: CASIPSGRTFSTDTQYF
CDR3 length: 17
J gene: TRBJ2-3
clone size: few
V gene: TRBV12-3/TRBV12-4

CDR3 protein: CASSPGDRVGEQYF
CDR3 length: 14
J gene: TRBJ2-7
clone size: NA
V gene: TRBV5-1

CDR3 protein: CSARDPKGADTQYF
CDR3 length: 14
J gene: TRBJ2-3
clone size: few
V gene: TRBV20-1

CDR3 protein: CAILREANYGYTF
CDR3 length: 13
J gene: TRBJ1-2
clone size: few
V gene: TRBV10-3

CDR3 protein: CASSLTGTSGNTGELFF
CDR3 length: 17
J gene: TRBJ2-2
clone size: few
V gene: TRBV7-6

CDR3 protein: CASSFNLAHNSPLHF
CDR3 length: 15
J gene: TRBJ1-6
clone size: many
V gene: TRBV5-6

CDR3 protein: CSARDTPWGFF
CDR3 length: 11
J gene: TRBJ1-1
clone size: few
V gene: TRBV20-1

CDR3 protein: CASTPGGAGSYEQYF
CDR3 length: 15
J gene: TRBJ2-7
clone size: once
V gene: TRBV12-3/TRBV12-4

CDR3 protein: CASSQGLAGVPSYNEQFF
CDR3 length: 18
J gene: TRBJ2-1
clone size: NA
V gene: TRBV4-1

CDR3 protein: CASSLVGGPTNEKLFF
CDR3 length: 16
J gene: TRBJ1-4
clone size: NA
V gene: TRBV27

CDR3 protein: CASSQVAGGIHEQFF
CDR3 length: 15
J gene: TRBJ2-1
clone size: few
V gene: TRBV5-1

CDR3 protein: CASSFRDYHYEQYF
CDR3 length: 14
J gene: TRBJ2-7
clone size: NA
V gene: TRBV5-1

CDR3 protein: CAISDMGGNQPQHF
CDR3 length: 14
J gene: TRBJ1-5
clone size: few
V gene: TRBV10-3

CDR3 protein: CASRAFGNTIYF
CDR3 length: 12
J gene: TRBJ1-3
clone size: many
V gene: TRBV19

CDR3 protein: CASSEGKQGNTEAFF
CDR3 length: 15
J gene: TRBJ1-1
clone size: NA
V gene: TRBV2

CDR3 protein: CATRQGGSYEQYF
CDR3 length: 13
J gene: TRBJ2-7
clone size: NA
V gene: TRBV10-3

CDR3 protein: CASSLGAPAETQYF
CDR3 length: 14
J gene: TRBJ2-5
clone size: NA
V gene: TRBV12-3/TRBV12-4